This T cell receptor (beta chain) is from a study of shared clonotypes between healthy human individuals. Only in-frame clones appear in the TCRdb table, and some are missing; sequencing was by immunoSEQ multiplex PCR. The sample has approximately 350,000 clones, 96% seen once. CDR3 length equals 16 residues. The germline V gene has CDR1 SQVTM and CDR2 ANQGSEA. The ends lost 3 bases at V and 2 bases at J; junction bases unmatched: 9. This sequence joins TRBV29-1 and TRBJ2-3; TRBD1 agrees at 9 bases. The sequencing input was memory CD8+ T cells sorted from blood. The subset denotes: CD45RO+ cells pooled with CCR7-negative TemRA cells. The receptor was derived from a man aged 30 to 39 in good health. This chain's CDR3 is CSVEIRGTGNTDTQYF. DNA of the CDR3: TGCAGCGTTGAGATACGCGGGACAGGGAACACAGATACGCAGTATTTT.